A selection of T cell receptor beta chains follows, all from one sample in a study of T cell responses to AZD1222 COVID-19 vaccine. The table came from immunoSEQ multiplex PCR; TCRdb's copy has only in-frame clones and leaves some out. This table has under 80,000 clones, roughly 87% appearing once. The input for sequencing was peripheral blood, taken 28 days after the second AZD1222 dose. Receptor source: an adult who received the AZD1222 COVID-19 vaccine. The CDR3 runs from the conserved cysteine through the conserved F or W. The D gene is left open where the match is weak. For some rows the clone size is stated as once, few or many, or as a class when expanded; others skip it.

TRBD1	-	TRBJ1-1	TRBV7-2	TGTGCCAGCAGCTTAGCGAGATTGGGGACAGGGCAGGTCACTGAAGCTTTCTTT	CASSLARLGTGQVTEAFF
-	-	TRBJ2-2	TRBV7-8	TGTGCCAGCCGGCGGGACCCTAACACCGGGGAGCTGTTTTTT	CASRRDPNTGELFF
-	-	TRBJ2-7	TRBV7-2	TGTGCCAGCAGCTTGTTAATCCGGGACCCCCCGGAGTACTTC	CASSLLIRDPPEYF
-	-	TRBJ1-1	TRBV19	TGTGCCAGTAGTATAGTAACTGAAGCTTTCTTT	CASSIVTEAFF
-	-	TRBJ1-2	TRBV5-5	TGTGCCAGCAGCTTGACCCTCGGGGCTTCGGGCTATGGCTACACCTTC	CASSLTLGASGYGYTF
-	few	TRBJ1-3	TRBV7-8	TGTGCCAGCAGCTTATCAGGCAGTCGAAACACCATATATTTT	CASSLSGSRNTIYF
-	-	TRBJ1-2	TRBV5-1	TGCGCCAGCTCTTACGGGGGGACTGCTTCTAACTATGGCTACACCTTC	CASSYGGTASNYGYTF
-	-	TRBJ2-7	TRBV4-3	TGCGCCAGCAGCCAAGATCGCGACAGATACGAGCAGTACTTC	CASSQDRDRYEQYF
-	-	TRBJ1-2	TRBV5-4	TGTGCCAGCAGCTTGTGGGGGGGGCGCAGGGATGGCTACACCTTC	CASSLWGGRRDGYTF
TRBD1	-	TRBJ2-1	TRBV7-2	TGTGCCAGCAGCAAACAGGGGACCATGGGATACAATGAGCAGTTCTTC	CASSKQGTMGYNEQFF